Here is one TCR beta chain with its context. The data were taken from a study of blood T cell repertoires in COVID-19. Study summary: Spain, Italy and the United States supplied samples that represented acute and convalescent COVID-19. T cells, B-cell-depleted T cells, or PBMCs provided the cDNA or gDNA that served as material.

Original processing methods: Quantification of nucleated cells was approximated via reference gene primer amplification. The data were produced by immunoSEQ multiplex PCR, yet TCRdb's version contains in-frame clones alone and is incomplete. V, J and clone size were drawn from that table, and D and trimming were deduced from the DNA. The table has some 250,000 clones, less than 90% seen once. The germline gives CDR1 LNHNV, CDR2 YYDKDF (reference sequence). V gave up 4 bases and J gave up 6 bases, with 14 bases separating them. The CDR3 has 14 amino acids. The source material was peripheral blood. The chain links TRBV15 to TRBJ2-3, with D maybe TRBD2 (6 bases). The receptor was isolated from a man aged 60 to 75 with acute or convalescent COVID-19. Here the CDR3 reads CATSIAGGKDTQYF. The CDR3 DNA reads TGTGCCACCAGCATAGCCGGGGGTAAGGATACGCAGTATTTT.